One and the same sample provided the 18 T cell receptor beta chains below, sequenced in a study of OX40 agonist ivuxolimab in advanced cancers. Using immunoSEQ multiplex PCR, the repertoire was profiled, and TCRdb retains in-frame clones only, with some absent. Among 94,000 or so clones listed, approximately 80% were seen once. The material was CD4+ or CD8+ T cells sorted from blood, obtained in a trial of the OX40 agonist ivuxolimab. The receptors originated from an adult with an advanced solid tumor such as melanoma, head and neck, liver or kidney cancer.

The rearrangement links TRBV11-3 to TRBJ2-5, with D possibly TRBD2 on 6 matching bases. The V gene's germline CDR1 is SGHNT and CDR2 YENEEA. V was shortened by 1 base and J by 4 bases, with 10 bases between the two germline ends. The CDR3 spans 14 residues. The CDR3 here is CASSLGGGPETQYF. In DNA form, the CDR3 reads TGTGCCAGCAGCTTAGGCGGAGGGCCAGAGACCCAGTACTTC.

The CDR3 region has the DNA TGCGCCAGCAGCCCCGGGACAGGGGGTACAAATTATGAAGCTTTCTTT. Translating gives CASSPGTGGTNYEAFF. V usage is TRBV5-1 and J usage is TRBJ1-1; 11 bases are shared with TRBD1. CDR1 is SGHRS, CDR2 YFSETQ, per germline. The V gene end was trimmed by 4 bases and the J gene end by 7 bases; junction bases not matched to a gene: 12. The CDR3 has 16 residues.

The chain is built from TRBV4-3 and TRBJ2-7; D gene unclear. CDR1 and CDR2 from the germline V gene are LGHNA and YSLEER. Trimming removed 1 base at V and 4 bases at J, with 14 bases between. CDR3 size: 15 residues. The CDR3 reads CASSQVVPHTYEQYF. CDR3 DNA sequence: TGCGCCAGCAGCCAAGTTGTCCCACACACTTACGAGCAGTACTTC.

The V and J genes are TRBV27 and TRBJ2-1; 8 bases line up with TRBD2. The germline V gene has CDR1 MNHEY and CDR2 SMNVEV (reference sequence). With V trimmed by 6 bases and J by 6 bases, 16 bases remained unmatched. The CDR3 extends over 17 amino acids. CDR3 sequence: CASSPTFGTSSANEQFF. The CDR3 DNA reads TGTGCCAGCAGCCCGACCTTTGGGACTAGTTCGGCCAATGAGCAGTTCTTC.

The V gene is TRBV18, the J gene TRBJ2-3, with TRBD2 as a possible D gene (6 bases). Trimming shortened V by 0 bases and J by 5 bases, and 18 bases separated the two germline ends. This CDR3 contains 17 residues. The V gene's germline CDR1 is KGHSH and CDR2 LQKENI. CDR3 in amino acids: CASSPPSGGGILDTQYF. The CDR3 nucleotides read TGTGCCAGCTCACCACCCTCTGGCGGAGGGATTCTAGATACGCAGTATTTT.

Notes on this clone: The same CDR3 arises from other DNA sequences in this sample as well. This sequence joins TRBV28 and TRBJ2-7; TRBD1 agrees at 10 bases. There are 15 residues in the CDR3. Trimming cost V 5 bases and J 2 bases; bases outside gene matches: 6. The germline CDR1 and CDR2 sequences are MDHEN and SYDVKM. The CDR3 bases are TGTGCCAGCAGTCTCCCCGGGACAGGGGCCTACGAGCAGTACTTC. The encoded protein is CASSLPGTGAYEQYF. The full variable domain, completed using reference TRBV28 and TRBJ2-7, is DVKVTQSSRYLVKRTGEKVFLECVQDMDHENMFWYRQDPGLGLRLIYFSYDVKMKEKGDIPEGYSVSREKKERFSLILESASTNQTSMYLCASSLPGTGAYEQYFGPGTRLTVT.

DNA of the CDR3: TGTGCCAGCAGTTTATGGGACCCCCTGGGACAGGGGGTGTGGGCTAATGAAAAACTGTTTTTT. It encodes CASSLWDPLGQGVWANEKLFF. The chain employs TRBV28 and TRBJ1-4; 11 positions agree with TRBD1. CDR3 length: 21 amino acids. V lost 0 bases, J lost 3 bases, and 15 bases stayed unmatched. Looked up from germline, CDR1 is MDHEN and CDR2 is SYDVKM.

The rearrangement links TRBV5-4 to TRBJ2-3, with D uncertain. CDR3 length: 15 amino acids. CDR1 and CDR2 (germline): SGHNT, YYREEE (reference sequence). The V end was cut by 4 bases, the J end by 3 bases, with 15 bases between. The CDR3 DNA reads TGTGCCAGCAGCCTGGTGGTGGATGCAACAGATACGCAGTATTTT. As protein: CASSLVVDATDTQYF. The complete variable domain, with remaining parts taken from reference TRBV5-4 and TRBJ2-3, reads ETGVTQSPTHLIKTRGQQVTLRCSSQSGHNTVSWYQQALGQGPQFIFQYYREEENGRGNFPPRFSGLQFPNYSSELNVNALELDDSALYLCASSLVVDATDTQYFGPGTRLTVL.

The V gene is TRBV28, the J gene TRBJ1-2, with TRBD1 matching over 8 bases. Germline CDR1 and CDR2: MDHEN and SYDVKM. The CDR3 totals 13 residues. V was clipped by 2 bases and J by 8 bases; unmatched bases: 4. The chain's CDR3 is CASSLNRDRGYTF. CDR3 nucleotide sequence: TGTGCCAGCAGTTTAAACCGGGACAGGGGCTACACCTTC.

The V and J genes are TRBV7-8 and TRBJ2-3; TRBD2 matches at 9 bases. The CDR3 totals 17 residues. J was trimmed by 8 bases and V by 5 bases; bases with no gene match: 17. In germline, CDR1 is SGHVS, CDR2 FQNEAQ. CDR3 nucleotide sequence: TGTGCCAGCAGCCAGGGGGTAGCGGGAGACCCCGTTTCTACGCAGTATTTT. Translating it yields CASSQGVAGDPVSTQYF.

Written as DNA, the CDR3 is TGCGCCAGCAGCGACAGCAACTCCTACGAGCAGTACTTC. This codes for CASSDSNSYEQYF. This chain connects TRBV5-1 to TRBJ2-7; a weak D match, TRBD1 (5 bases). CDR1 and CDR2 (germline): SGHRS, YFSETQ. V was pared by 4 bases and J by 0 bases, with 8 bases between. The CDR3 loop spans 13 amino acids.

V and J are TRBV6-5 and TRBJ2-2; 8 nucleotides line up with TRBD1. The CDR3 extends over 15 amino acids. The V gene end was trimmed by 4 bases and the J gene end by 4 bases; junction bases not matched to a gene: 5. CDR1 is MNHEY and CDR2 is SVGAGI in the germline V gene. In DNA, the CDR3 is TGTGCCAGCAGTTTGACAGGGGCGAGCACCGGGGAGCTGTTTTTT. It encodes CASSLTGASTGELFF.

This clone was counted a single time. The chain uses TRBV18 and TRBJ2-6; either TRBD1 or TRBD2 may fit D (5 bases each). Trimming removed 4 bases from V and 2 bases from J, with 9 bases in between. CDR1 and CDR2 from the germline V gene are KGHSH and LQKENI. The CDR3 contains 15 residues. Here the CDR3 DNA reads TGTGCCAGCTCACTTAGGGGACCTGGGGCCAACGTCCTGACTTTC. Its translation: CASSLRGPGANVLTF. Together with reference TRBV18 and TRBJ2-6, the CDR3 gives the full variable domain: NAGVMQNPRHLVRRRGQEARLRCSPMKGHSHVYWYRQLPEEGLKFMVYLQKENIIDESGMPKERFSAEFPKEGPSILRIQQVVRGDSAAYFCASSLRGPGANVLTFGAGSRLTVL.

The genes are TRBV28 and TRBJ2-7, with 7 bases that match TRBD1. CDR1 is MDHEN, CDR2 SYDVKM, per germline. The V and J ends lost 4 bases and 5 bases, in that order; junction bases with no gene match: 5. CDR3 size: 13 residues. CDR3: CASSSTGVHEQYV. CDR3 nucleotides: TGTGCCAGCAGTTCTACAGGGGTCCACGAGCAGTACGTC.

V is TRBV7-2 and J is TRBJ1-1, with TRBD1 as a possible D gene (6 bases). CDR3 length: 14 amino acids. Trimming removed 5 bases at V and 3 bases at J, with 13 bases between. Germline V gene lookup returns CDR1 SGHTA and CDR2 FQGNSA. The CDR3 here is CASSPNRDYTEAFF. CDR3 sequence (DNA): TGTGCCAGCAGCCCAAACAGGGACTACACTGAAGCTTTCTTT. The variable domain in full, completed from reference TRBV7-2 and TRBJ1-1, reads GAGVSQSPSNKVTEKGKDVELRCDPISGHTALYWYRQSLGQGLEFLIYFQGNSAPDKSGLPSDRFSAERTGGSVSTLTIQRTQQEDSAVYLCASSPNRDYTEAFFGQGTRLTVV.

The chain is built from TRBV29-1 and TRBJ2-2; D gene unclear. Trimming took off 1 base at V and 7 bases at J, with 10 bases between the two ends. Germline CDR1 and CDR2: SQVTM and ANQGSEA. This CDR3 is 13 amino acids long. The CDR3: CSVEGSLGGELFF. The CDR3 coding sequence is TGCAGCGTTGAAGGTAGTCTCGGCGGGGAGCTGTTTTTT.

The count of this clone is one. V and J are TRBV28 and TRBJ2-2; a possible D gene is TRBD2 (5 bases). CDR1 and CDR2 from the germline V gene are MDHEN and SYDVKM. The V and J ends lost 2 bases and 4 bases respectively, with 5 bases between them. This CDR3 has 13 residues. The CDR3 is CASSLGSTGELFF. The CDR3 nucleotides read TGTGCCAGCAGTTTAGGGAGCACCGGGGAGCTGTTTTTT.

The gene calls are TRBV18 and TRBJ2-3; no firm D call. V was cut by 5 bases and J by 2 bases, with 5 bases left in between. Per germline, CDR1 KGHSH and CDR2 LQKENI. The CDR3 sequence is 12 residues long. The CDR3 DNA reads TGTGCCAGCTCAAAAGACACAGATACGCAGTATTTT. Its protein product is CASSKDTDTQYF.